This is a list of T cell receptor beta chains from one sample in a study of T cells after yellow fever vaccination. MiXCR, applied by TCRdb to the 5' RACE reads, yields one record per CDR3 protein. The repertoire holds hundreds of thousands of distinct CDR3 sequences, with just over 20% as singletons. Sequenced here: PBMCs, sampled more than 20 days after the first yellow fever vaccination. The receptors originated from a man aged 18 to 30 who received the YFV17D yellow fever vaccine. Both conserved end residues are part of each CDR3. A D gene is named only where the DNA matches it firmly. Some rows have no size entry. The others give once, few or many, or a class for an expanded clone.

d_call	v_call	j_call	clone_size	cdr3_aa	cdr3_nt
TRBD2	TRBV20-1	TRBJ2-2	few	CSASRTSGVYTGELFF	TGCAGTGCTAGTCGGACTAGCGGGGTTTACACCGGGGAGCTGTTTTTT
.	TRBV7-2	TRBJ2-3	few	CASSLARTAGTQYF	TGTGCCAGCAGCTTAGCTCGGACGGCAGGGACGCAGTATTTT
.	TRBV9	TRBJ1-1	.	CASSDVGGEAFF	TGTGCCAGCAGCGACGTAGGTGGGGAAGCTTTCTTT
TRBD1	TRBV7-2	TRBJ1-3	.	CASSSDRTGRGIYF	TGTGCCAGCAGCTCGGACCGGACAGGGCGGGGCATATATTTT
.	TRBV20-1	TRBJ2-5	many	CSPKGGGETQYF	TGCAGTCCCAAAGGGGGGGGAGAGACCCAGTACTTC
.	TRBV19	TRBJ2-3	few	CASSIGRKPSDTQYF	TGTGCCAGTAGTATTGGAAGGAAACCTTCAGATACGCAGTATTTT
.	TRBV7-9	TRBJ1-1	.	CASSNTGNTEAFF	TGTGCCAGCAGCAATACAGGGAACACTGAAGCTTTCTTT
TRBD1	TRBV5-1	TRBJ1-1	.	CASSLRQGDRSPFF	TGCGCCAGCAGCTTGAGACAGGGTGATCGCTCACCTTTCTTT
.	TRBV3-1	TRBJ1-1	few	CASSQGWRGGAFF	TGTGCCAGCAGCCAAGGTTGGCGAGGTGGGGCTTTCTTT
.	TRBV7-8	TRBJ2-2	few	CASSLGRSLVSGELFF	TGTGCCAGCAGCTTAGGACGCAGCCTTGTATCCGGGGAGCTGTTTTTT
.	TRBV6-1	TRBJ2-7	few	CASSTLESGYEQYF	TGTGCCAGCAGTACCCTTGAGTCGGGCTACGAGCAGTACTTC
.	TRBV9	TRBJ2-7	.	CASSVVSGAGYEQYF	TGTGCCAGCAGCGTAGTTTCGGGGGCCGGCTACGAGCAGTACTTC
.	TRBV6-2/TRBV6-3	TRBJ1-1	.	CASSARGKMNTEAFF	TGTGCCAGCAGTGCTCGGGGAAAGATGAACACTGAAGCTTTCTTT
.	TRBV27	TRBJ2-1	few	CASSFLGSLGNEQFF	TGTGCCAGCAGTTTCTTGGGTTCTCTGGGCAATGAGCAGTTCTTC
.	TRBV27	TRBJ2-1	.	CASSSYREQFF	TGTGCCAGCAGTTCTTACAGGGAGCAGTTCTTC